The 12 T cell receptor beta chains reported below all come from one sample, sequenced in a study of cytomegalovirus exposure and HLA in healthy donors. Sequencing used immunoSEQ multiplex PCR; TCRdb keeps in-frame clones, though not all of them. In the table there are 65,000 to 75,000 clones, 92% of which are singletons. The specimen was PBMCs. These receptors were collected from a man between 18 and 35 years old in good health and CMV-seropositive.

This clone was recorded only once. The junction departs from germline at one end; a sequencing error may be responsible. This chain joins TRBV7-7 and TRBJ2-1; D is perhaps TRBD1 (7 bases). CDR1 and CDR2 from the germline V gene are SSHAT and FNYEAQ (reference sequence). This CDR3 contains 21 residues. CDR3 coding DNA: TGTGCTAGCAGCTATGACACGGGGGTTTCCACGGACAGACAGGGTAGCGATGAGCAGTTCTTC. This encodes CASSYDTGVSTDRQGSDEQFF.

The chain joins TRBV9 to TRBJ2-3, with TRBD1 identical over 9 bases. V lost 3 bases and J lost 4; bases outside the gene matches: 9. This CDR3 spans 16 amino acids. Germline V CDR1 and CDR2: SGDLS, YYNGEE. CDR3 in amino acids: CASSALQGALADTQYF. The CDR3 region has the DNA TGTGCCAGCAGCGCACTACAGGGGGCGCTTGCAGATACGCAGTATTTT.

This clone was counted a single time. The chain carries TRBV4-2 and TRBJ2-2, with 7 bases aligning to TRBD2. CDR1 and CDR2 from the germline V gene are LGHNA and YNFKEQ. The CDR3 is 17 residues long. V was clipped by 1 base and J by 7 bases; unmatched bases: 12. The CDR3 region has the DNA TGTGCCAGCAGCCAAGGGGGTATGGGGGAGGGCGGCGGGGAGCTGTTTTTT. Its protein product is CASSQGGMGEGGGELFF.

The chain recombines TRBV10-3 with TRBJ2-1; D unclear. V shed 10 bases and J shed 0 bases, with 16 bases lying between them. Per germline, CDR1 ENHRY and CDR2 SYGVKD. The CDR3 covers 15 residues. The chain's CDR3 is CATRNLPSSYNEQFF. CDR3 nucleotide sequence: TGTGCCACCCGTAACCTACCAAGCTCCTACAATGAGCAGTTCTTC.

The gene calls are TRBV13 and TRBJ2-7; D not certain. V was cut by 4 bases and J by 3 bases, with 7 bases left in between. Germline CDR1 PRHDT, CDR2 FYEKMQ (reference sequence). This CDR3 is built from 12 residues. The CDR3 loop reads CASSSSYYEQYF. CDR3 coding DNA: TGTGCCAGCAGCTCCAGTTACTACGAGCAGTACTTC. Together with reference TRBV13 and TRBJ2-7, the CDR3 gives the full variable domain: AAGVIQSPRHLIKEKRETATLKCYPIPRHDTVYWYQQGPGQDPQFLISFYEKMQSDKGSIPDRFSAQQFSDYHSELNMSSLELGDSALYFCASSSSYYEQYFGPGTRLTVT.

This clone showed up just once. The genes are TRBV28 and TRBJ2-7, with 8 positions matching TRBD1. The trim removed 5 bases at V and 3 bases at J, leaving 18 bases unmatched. Germline CDR1 and CDR2: MDHEN and SYDVKM. The CDR3 spans 18 residues. CDR3 protein: CASSRSPRGQSLLYEQYF. CDR3 DNA sequence: TGTGCCAGCAGTCGAAGCCCCAGGGGGCAATCGCTCCTCTACGAGCAGTACTTC.

The rearrangement uses TRBV11-2 and TRBJ2-1; TRBD2 is a possible D gene (7 bases). CDR1 and CDR2 from the germline V gene are SGHAT and FQNNGV. Trimming pared 3 bases from V and 10 bases from J, leaving 13 bases between. The CDR3 covers 13 residues. The CDR3 DNA is TGTGCCAGCAGCTTGGGGGAGGGGGTGGAGCAGTTCTTC. Encoded protein: CASSLGEGVEQFF.

In its sample, this clone was seen once. The V gene is TRBV15, the J gene TRBJ1-4; D is unresolved. In germline, CDR1 is LNHNV, CDR2 YYDKDF (reference sequence). CDR3 length: 14 residues. V was clipped by 1 base and J by 8 bases, with 11 bases between them. The CDR3 loop reads CATSRGWEGEKLFF. CDR3 DNA sequence: TGTGCCACCAGCAGAGGGTGGGAGGGAGAAAAACTGTTTTTT.

The V and J genes are TRBV4-1 and TRBJ2-7; D possibly corresponds to TRBD2 (6 bases). The germline gives CDR1 MGHRA, CDR2 YSYEKL. V dropped 2 bases and J dropped 5 bases, with 31 bases sitting between them. This CDR3 comprises 20 residues. The CDR3 nucleotides read TGCGCCAGCAGCCAACCAGGCCTGACTAGTAGCAAAAAAACGGGGGACGAGCAGTACTTC. This translates into CASSQPGLTSSKKTGDEQYF.

The chain uses TRBV5-4 and TRBJ2-1, with 9 bases lining up with TRBD2. CDR3 length: 12 residues. V was clipped by 4 bases and J by 7 bases; unmatched bases: 0. Germline loops: CDR1 SGHNT, CDR2 YYREEE (reference sequence). The CDR3 loop is CASSAGGNEQFF. Here the CDR3 DNA reads TGTGCCAGCAGCGCGGGAGGGAATGAGCAGTTCTTC.

The chain employs TRBV6-6 and TRBJ2-7; 7 positions match TRBD1. The trim removed 5 bases at V and 6 bases at J, leaving 13 bases unmatched. The V gene's germline CDR1 is MNHNY and CDR2 SVGAGI (reference sequence). This CDR3 is built from 15 residues. This CDR3 is CASSQTGLKTSEQYF. CDR3 DNA: TGTGCCAGCAGTCAGACAGGGCTCAAGACTTCCGAGCAGTACTTC.

The chain carries TRBV28 and TRBJ1-2; 9 positions agree with TRBD1. The ends lost 6 bases at V and 6 bases at J; junction bases unmatched: 20. This CDR3 has 18 amino acids. Germline CDR1 reads MDHEN; CDR2 reads SYDVKM. The CDR3 region is CASSPGGTGFGTLHGYTF. The CDR3 DNA reads TGTGCCAGCAGCCCGGGCGGGACAGGGTTCGGGACGCTACATGGCTACACCTTC.